Each of the 11 T cell receptor beta chains below was sequenced from the same sample in a study of blood T cell repertoires in COVID-19. Generated by immunoSEQ multiplex PCR, the TCRdb table keeps only in-frame clones and is missing some. Of some 97,000 clones listed, about nine tenths are singletons. Sequencing input: peripheral blood. The receptors were sampled from a man aged 60-69 years with acute or convalescent COVID-19.

This clone appeared once. The CDR3 region has the DNA TGTGCCAGTAGTCGCGACACACCCTATGGCTACACCTTC. As protein: CASSRDTPYGYTF. The chain carries TRBV19 and TRBJ1-2, with D unresolved. The V and J ends lost 5 bases and 4 bases respectively, with 11 bases between them. The CDR3 is 13 amino acids. Germline V lookup: CDR1 LNHDA, CDR2 SQIVND (reference sequence).

The V gene is TRBV7-9, the J gene TRBJ1-2; 8 nucleotides align to TRBD1. J was trimmed by 4 bases and V by 7 bases; bases with no gene match: 11. The CDR3 covers 15 residues. Germline CDR1 reads SEHNR; CDR2 reads FQNEAQ (reference sequence). CDR3 in DNA: TGTGCCAGCAATCCGACAGGGGATGGTATCTATGGCTACACCTTC. Protein: CASNPTGDGIYGYTF.

The rearrangement uses TRBV6-2 or TRBV6-3 and TRBJ2-3; D is unclear. The CDR3 has 14 residues. V was trimmed by 2 bases and J by 4 bases, leaving 10 bases between them. Germline loops: CDR1 MNHEY, CDR2 SVGEGT. The CDR3, as DNA: TGTGCCAGCAGTTACGTCCCTTTAGCAGATACGCAGTATTTT. Protein sequence: CASSYVPLADTQYF.

The chain employs TRBV12-3 or TRBV12-4 and TRBJ1-2; 8 nucleotides agree with TRBD1. The CDR3 has 13 amino acids. Trimming took 5 bases from V and 6 from J; bases not matched to a gene: 5. The CDR3 loop reads CASSLGTGDGYTF. CDR3 DNA sequence: TGTGCCAGCAGTCTAGGGACAGGTGATGGCTACACCTTC.

The chain joins TRBV5-1 to TRBJ2-7, with 10 bases that match TRBD2. V gave up 4 bases and J gave up 2 bases; unmatched junction bases: 6. The CDR3 spans 15 residues. Germline assignment: CDR1 SGHRS and CDR2 YFSETQ. The CDR3 DNA follows: TGCGCCAGCAGCGCGGGTAGCGGGGGGCCCTACGAGCAGTACGTC. It codes for CASSAGSGGPYEQYV.

This clone appeared a single time. The chain uses TRBV6-6 and TRBJ1-5; 10 bases align to TRBD1. CDR1 MNHNY and CDR2 SVGAGI come from the germline V gene (reference sequence). The CDR3 has 15 residues. After removal of 7 bases from V and 5 bases from J, the junction contained 8 bases not matched to a gene. CDR3 in amino acids: CASNPSTGGYQPQHF. CDR3 coding DNA: TGTGCCAGCAATCCCTCGACAGGGGGCTATCAGCCCCAGCATTTT.

The rearrangement joins TRBV5-1 to TRBJ1-2; D is unclear. The V end was cut by 3 bases, the J end by 7 bases, with 16 bases between. Germline V gene data show CDR1 as SGHRS and CDR2 as YFSETQ. The CDR3 is 14 residues long. The CDR3 nucleotides read TGCGCCAGCAGCTCCCTCCGGGAAGAACCTGGCTACACCTTC. As protein: CASSSLREEPGYTF.

The chain recombines TRBV5-1 with TRBJ2-3; 9 bases are a match to TRBD1. Germline trimming cut 2 bases from V and 4 bases from J; bases unmatched to any gene: 8. The CDR3 covers 16 residues. CDR1 is SGHRS, CDR2 YFSETQ, per germline. In nucleotides, the CDR3 is TGCGCCAGCAGCTTTGGCACAGGGGGCGGGGCAGATACGCAGTATTTT. This sequence encodes CASSFGTGGGADTQYF.

This clone is a singleton in its sample. The chain is built from TRBV7-6 and TRBJ1-4, with TRBD1 matching over 9 bases. The ends lost 5 bases at V and 2 bases at J; junction bases unmatched: 9. The CDR3 consists of 17 residues. Germline CDR1 is SGHVS and CDR2 is FNYEAQ. CDR3 amino acids: CASSVRDREVTNEKLFF. Here the CDR3 DNA reads TGTGCCAGCAGCGTCCGGGACAGGGAGGTGACTAATGAAAAACTGTTTTTT. Using reference TRBV7-6 and TRBJ1-4 for the parts outside the CDR3, the full variable domain is GAGVSQSPRYKVTKRGQDVALRCDPISGHVSLYWYRQALGQGPEFLTYFNYEAQQDKSGLPNDRFSAERPEGSISTLTIQRTEQRDSAMYRCASSVRDREVTNEKLFFGSGTQLSVL.

The chain combines TRBV9 with TRBJ1-1, with D perhaps TRBD1 (5 bases). The CDR3 contains 13 residues. Germline CDR1 is SGDLS and CDR2 is YYNGEE. V was pared by 4 bases and J by 6 bases, with 13 bases between. In DNA form, the CDR3 reads TGTGCCAGCAGCCCAGGGCCCACGGCTGAAGCTTTCTTT. Translated, it gives CASSPGPTAEAFF.

J is TRBJ1-3 and V is TRBV30, with TRBD1 identical over 7 bases. The CDR3 consists of 16 residues. Germline V lookup: CDR1 GTSNPN, CDR2 SVGIG (reference sequence). V was clipped by 3 bases and J by 0 bases; unmatched bases: 8. The CDR3: CAWSRRGQFSGNTIYF. DNA of the CDR3: TGTGCCTGGAGCAGGAGGGGACAGTTCTCTGGAAACACCATATATTTT. Complete variable domain (other parts from reference TRBV30 and TRBJ1-3): SQTIHQWPATLVQPVGSPLSLECTVEGTSNPNLYWYRQAAGRGLQLLFYSVGIGQISSEVPQNLSASRPQDRQFILSSKKLLLSDSGFYLCAWSRRGQFSGNTIYFGEGSWLTVV.